Listed below are T cell receptor beta chains from one sample, sequenced in a study of T cells in localized non-small cell lung cancer. The method was immunoSEQ multiplex PCR; TCRdb's version includes in-frame clones alone and lacks a portion of them. The table has about 1,200 clones, about 20% seen once. The material sequenced was normal lung tissue next to the tumor, taken before any cancer treatment. These receptors all come from a man aged 35-75 years with stage I lung adenocarcinoma. The conserved cysteine and the conserved F or W are not part of the CDR3 here.

J gene: TRBJ1-3; V gene: TRBV6-8; CDR3 length: 14; CDR3 protein: ATSPAETHTGNTIY
J gene: TRBJ2-1; V gene: TRBV19; CDR3 length: 13; CDR3 protein: ASTRQGTSYNEQF
J gene: TRBJ2-1; V gene: TRBV9; CDR3 length: 13; CDR3 protein: ASSVASGTYNEQF
J gene: TRBJ2-1; V gene: TRBV5-1; CDR3 length: 12; CDR3 protein: ASSLAGGIGEQF
J gene: TRBJ1-1; V gene: TRBV5-1; CDR3 length: 14; CDR3 protein: ASSLGRAGLNTEAF
J gene: TRBJ2-1; V gene: TRBV30; CDR3 length: 13; CDR3 protein: ARGFGGSSYNEQF
J gene: TRBJ2-3; V gene: TRBV9; CDR3 length: 13; CDR3 protein: ASSELAGAGDTQY
J gene: TRBJ2-3; V gene: TRBV6-8; CDR3 length: 14; CDR3 protein: ASSLTGTTPSDTQY
J gene: TRBJ2-1; V gene: TRBV19; CDR3 length: 14; CDR3 protein: ASSISSGGAYNEQF
J gene: TRBJ2-7; V gene: TRBV11-3; CDR3 length: 12; CDR3 protein: ASSLSQGAYEQY
J gene: TRBJ2-3; V gene: TRBV9; CDR3 length: 11; CDR3 protein: ASHLTSEDTQY
J gene: TRBJ2-5; V gene: TRBV18; CDR3 length: 14; CDR3 protein: ASSPTKGWAQETQY
J gene: TRBJ1-6; V gene: TRBV6-8; CDR3 length: 12; CDR3 protein: ASSAGPYNSPLH
J gene: TRBJ2-2; V gene: TRBV11-3; CDR3 length: 13; CDR3 protein: ASSLKTRDTGELF
J gene: TRBJ1-1; V gene: TRBV11-3; CDR3 length: 13; CDR3 protein: ASSAPGPADTEAF
J gene: TRBJ2-5; V gene: TRBV18; CDR3 length: 11; CDR3 protein: ASSPDRGKTQY
J gene: TRBJ2-1; V gene: TRBV11-3; CDR3 length: 12; CDR3 protein: ASSLRNSYNEQF
J gene: TRBJ2-1; V gene: TRBV18; CDR3 length: 13; CDR3 protein: ASSPVRGQYNEQF
J gene: TRBJ2-3; V gene: TRBV12-5; CDR3 length: 13; CDR3 protein: ASIEPGRGGNTQY
J gene: TRBJ1-6; V gene: TRBV14; CDR3 length: 12; CDR3 protein: ASSPYGRDSPLH
J gene: TRBJ2-7; V gene: TRBV28; CDR3 length: 13; CDR3 protein: ASSSAGTGGHEQY
J gene: TRBJ2-7; V gene: TRBV19; CDR3 length: 11; CDR3 protein: ASSINGRYEQY
J gene: TRBJ2-7; V gene: TRBV11-3; CDR3 length: 12; CDR3 protein: ASSSRPTPYEQY
J gene: TRBJ2-7; V gene: TRBV6-8; CDR3 length: 13; CDR3 protein: ASSVGRTGGYEQY
J gene: TRBJ2-1; V gene: TRBV11-3; CDR3 length: 12; CDR3 protein: ASSFFGDAMRQF
J gene: TRBJ2-7; V gene: TRBV29-1; CDR3 length: 12; CDR3 protein: SVEVGSSTYEQY
J gene: TRBJ1-1; V gene: TRBV6-8; CDR3 length: 14; CDR3 protein: ASSDRRGARSPEAF
J gene: TRBJ2-5; V gene: TRBV9; CDR3 length: 13; CDR3 protein: ASSGAGGSQETQY
J gene: TRBJ2-7; V gene: TRBV15; CDR3 length: 14; CDR3 protein: ATSRDTGAYSYEQY
J gene: TRBJ2-3; V gene: TRBV11-3; CDR3 length: 14; CDR3 protein: ASSTPTSGTADTQY
J gene: TRBJ1-2; V gene: TRBV23-1; CDR3 length: 18; CDR3 protein: ASSQSFIWTANPHFYGYT
J gene: TRBJ2-7; V gene: TRBV9; CDR3 length: 13; CDR3 protein: ASSPGLAGLNEQY
J gene: TRBJ1-5; V gene: TRBV12-2; CDR3 length: 12; CDR3 protein: ASSLGASNQPQH
J gene: TRBJ1-1; V gene: TRBV7-1; CDR3 length: 11; CDR3 protein: ASSLTWGTEAF
J gene: TRBJ2-7; V gene: TRBV6-8; CDR3 length: 14; CDR3 protein: ASRGYRDRASYEQY
J gene: TRBJ1-1; V gene: TRBV30; CDR3 length: 10; CDR3 protein: AWIMGNTEAF
J gene: TRBJ2-1; V gene: TRBV11-3; CDR3 length: 16; CDR3 protein: ASTLGLAGAGSYNEQF
J gene: TRBJ2-5; V gene: TRBV19; CDR3 length: 14; CDR3 protein: ASSLGLAGGGETQY
J gene: TRBJ2-3; V gene: TRBV10-2; CDR3 length: 12; CDR3 protein: ASNQLAAADTQY
J gene: TRBJ2-1; V gene: TRBV10-3; CDR3 length: 14; CDR3 protein: AISESGSRVTSEQF
J gene: TRBJ2-5; V gene: TRBV18; CDR3 length: 11; CDR3 protein: ASSPAGRETQY
J gene: TRBJ2-1; V gene: TRBV12-5; CDR3 length: 10; CDR3 protein: AVGPILNEQF
J gene: TRBJ2-7; V gene: TRBV6-8; CDR3 length: 12; CDR3 protein: ASSIMGQGAEQY
J gene: TRBJ2-1; V gene: TRBV30; CDR3 length: 16; CDR3 protein: AWADRGGTSGRVNEQF
J gene: TRBJ1-1; V gene: TRBV28; CDR3 length: 13; CDR3 protein: ASSRLDGGVTEAF